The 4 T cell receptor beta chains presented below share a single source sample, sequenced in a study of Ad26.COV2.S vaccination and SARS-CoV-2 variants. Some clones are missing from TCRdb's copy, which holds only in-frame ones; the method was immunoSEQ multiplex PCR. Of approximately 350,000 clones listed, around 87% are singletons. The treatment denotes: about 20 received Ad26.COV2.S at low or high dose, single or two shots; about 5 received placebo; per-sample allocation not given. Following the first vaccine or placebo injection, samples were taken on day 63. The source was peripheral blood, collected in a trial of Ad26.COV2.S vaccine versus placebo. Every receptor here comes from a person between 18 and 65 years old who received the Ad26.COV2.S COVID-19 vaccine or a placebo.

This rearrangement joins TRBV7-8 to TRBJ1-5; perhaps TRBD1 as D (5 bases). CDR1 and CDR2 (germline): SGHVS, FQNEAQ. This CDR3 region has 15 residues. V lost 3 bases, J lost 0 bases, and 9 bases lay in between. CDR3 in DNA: TGTGCCAGCAGCTTCAGGGTTGGTAGCAATCAGCCCCAGCATTTT. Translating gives CASSFRVGSNQPQHF.

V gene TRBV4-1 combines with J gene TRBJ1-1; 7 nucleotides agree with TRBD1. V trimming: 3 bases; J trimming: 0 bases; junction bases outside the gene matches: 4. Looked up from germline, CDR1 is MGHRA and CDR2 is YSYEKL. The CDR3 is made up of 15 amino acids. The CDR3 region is CASSHPDRVNTEAFF. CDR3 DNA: TGCGCCAGCAGCCACCCCGACAGGGTGAACACTGAAGCTTTCTTT.

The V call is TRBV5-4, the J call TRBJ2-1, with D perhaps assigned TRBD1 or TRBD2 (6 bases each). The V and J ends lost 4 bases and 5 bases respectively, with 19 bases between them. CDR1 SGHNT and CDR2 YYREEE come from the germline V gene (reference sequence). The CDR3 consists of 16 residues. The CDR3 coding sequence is TGTGCCAGCAGCGCCAAACAGGGAGGTACTCACAATGAGCAGTTCTTC. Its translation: CASSAKQGGTHNEQFF.

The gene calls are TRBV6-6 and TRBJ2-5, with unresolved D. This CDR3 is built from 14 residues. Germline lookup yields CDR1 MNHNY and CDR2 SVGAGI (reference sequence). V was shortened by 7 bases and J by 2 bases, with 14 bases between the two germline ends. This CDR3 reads CASTRILGQETQYF. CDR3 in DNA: TGTGCCAGCACCCGAATCTTGGGTCAAGAGACCCAGTACTTC.